Shown below are 13 T cell receptor beta chains from a single sample sequenced in a study of T cell clonotyping in hematopoietic cell transplantation. Time point in this sample: recipient sample about 28 days before transplant, after cytoreduction. Some clones are missing from TCRdb's copy, which holds only in-frame ones; the method was immunoSEQ multiplex PCR. The data hold some 19,000 clones, with roughly 77% observed a single time. Here the sequenced sample was peripheral blood mononuclear cells, taken before stem cell transplant. The receptor set was obtained from a man aged 55 to 70 with acute myeloid leukemia. Some clones in this sample may be carry-over from other donors' samples.

This clone showed up just once. The chain carries TRBV23-1 and TRBJ1-2; a weak D match, TRBD1 (5 bases). TRBV23-1 is an ORF, and what it does is uncertain. The CDR3 consists of 13 residues. Trimming took 8 bases from V and 12 from J, leaving 22 bases between them. The CDR3 region is CASLTPGTPPHTF. The CDR3, as DNA: TGCGCCAGCCTAACACCCGGGACTCCCCCGCACACCTTC.

This chain joins TRBV7-2 and TRBJ1-6, with D uncertain. Germline lookup yields CDR1 SGHTA and CDR2 FQGNSA. The V end was cut by 0 bases, the J end by 7 bases, with 10 bases between. There are 15 residues in the CDR3. CDR3 amino acids: CASSLAVTSNSPLHF. The CDR3 bases are TGTGCCAGCAGCTTAGCGGTTACCTCCAATTCACCCCTCCACTTT.

CDR3 loop: CASSPPASGGSAETQYF. The CDR3 DNA sequence: TGTGCCAGCAGCCCCCCGGCTAGCGGGGGGTCCGCAGAGACCCAGTACTTC. The chain combines TRBV7-9 with TRBJ2-5, with TRBD2 matching 11 bases. Germline V gene data show CDR1 as SEHNR and CDR2 as FQNEAQ (reference sequence). The CDR3 length is 17 residues. V lost 5 bases to trimming and J lost 4 bases; unmatched junction nucleotides: 12.

The chain joins TRBV5-6 to TRBJ2-3; D may correspond to TRBD1 or TRBD2 (6 bases each). Trimming took off 5 bases at V and 4 bases at J, with 8 bases between the two ends. Germline V lookup: CDR1 SGHDT, CDR2 YYEEEE. This CDR3 is built from 12 residues. As DNA, the CDR3 is TGTGCCAGCAGAAGGGGGGCAGATACGCAGTATTTT. Translated: CASRRGADTQYF. The full variable domain, its missing parts supplied by reference TRBV5-6 and TRBJ2-3, is DAGVTQSPTHLIKTRGQQVTLRCSPKSGHDTVSWYQQALGQGPQFIFQYYEEEERQRGNFPDRFSGHQFPNYSSELNVNALLLGDSALYLCASRRGADTQYFGPGTRLTVL.

V gene TRBV27 combines with J gene TRBJ2-7, with D unclear. The length of the CDR3 is 13 residues. Looked up from germline, CDR1 is MNHEY and CDR2 is SMNVEV (reference sequence). V was pared by 8 bases and J by 2 bases, with 13 bases between. CDR3 nucleotides: TGTGCCAGCTCTCATGGACGGACCTACGAGCAGTACTTC. Translating it yields CASSHGRTYEQYF.

The chain recombines TRBV27 with TRBJ1-6, with 7 positions matching TRBD1. Trimming at V came to 5 bases and at J to 9 bases, leaving 7 bases not matched to a gene. Germline CDR1 and CDR2: MNHEY and SMNVEV (reference sequence). This CDR3 contains 14 residues. CDR3 nucleotides: TGTGCCAGCAGTGACAGGGTCAACGGTTCACCCCTCCACTTT. Translating it yields CASSDRVNGSPLHF.

This clone has just one count. This rearrangement joins TRBV10-3 to TRBJ2-3, with TRBD2 matching over 7 bases. The V segment lost 2 bases and the J segment 2 bases; nucleotides outside the gene matches: 4. The germline gives CDR1 ENHRY, CDR2 SYGVKD. There are 15 residues in the CDR3. Written as DNA, the CDR3 is TGTGCCATCAGTGAGGGGCTAGCGGCCACAGATACGCAGTATTTT. Protein product: CAISEGLAATDTQYF.

This chain joins TRBV5-8 and TRBJ2-7; no clear D gene. The CDR3 loop spans 14 amino acids. Germline CDR1 is SGHTS and CDR2 is YDEGEE. Between the trimmed V and J ends, which lost 4 bases and 1 base, there was a span of 12 bases. Written as DNA, the CDR3 is TGTGCCAGCAGCCAGGCGGCGAGTTCCTACGAGCAGTACTTC. It encodes CASSQAASSYEQYF.

This clone was detected only a few times. Other DNA variants within this sample encode the same CDR3. The rearrangement uses TRBV5-6 and TRBJ2-1; D is possibly TRBD1 (5 bases). The CDR3 totals 15 residues. Germline CDR1 SGHDT, CDR2 YYEEEE. Trimming left V 4 bases short and J 0 bases short, with 11 bases between. The CDR3 DNA reads as TGTGCCAGCAGCGACCTGACAGACTCCTACAATGAGCAGTTCTTC. It yields the protein CASSDLTDSYNEQFF.

This clone showed up just a few times. This chain connects TRBV7-2 to TRBJ2-2; D gene unclear. V lost 4 bases to trimming and J lost 6 bases, with 12 bases between them. This CDR3 is 14 amino acids long. Germline values: CDR1 SGHTA, CDR2 FQGNSA. In DNA form, the CDR3 reads TGTGCCAGCAGCTATAAGTTATCGGCCGGGGAGCTGTTTTTT. Translating gives CASSYKLSAGELFF.

The V and J genes are TRBV19 and TRBJ2-7, with D unresolved. Germline assignment: CDR1 LNHDA and CDR2 SQIVND (reference sequence). The CDR3 is 12 amino acids. V was trimmed by 1 base and J by 4 bases, leaving 5 bases between them. This chain's CDR3 is CASSIVGYEQYF. The CDR3, as DNA: TGTGCCAGTAGTATAGTTGGATACGAGCAGTACTTC.

The CDR3 protein is CASSLGQGFRNGYTF. The CDR3 DNA sequence: TGTGCCAGCAGCTTAGGACAGGGGTTTCGGAATGGCTACACCTTC. The chain links TRBV13 to TRBJ1-2, with 7 bases lining up with TRBD1. Germline CDR1 and CDR2: PRHDT and FYEKMQ (reference sequence). Trimming cost V 0 bases and J 6 bases; bases outside gene matches: 7. The CDR3 length is 15 residues.

J is TRBJ2-3 and V is TRBV27; 10 nucleotides align to TRBD2. Germline CDR1 and CDR2: MNHEY and SMNVEV (reference sequence). The V gene end was trimmed by 5 bases and the J gene end by 3 bases; junction bases not matched to a gene: 5. The CDR3 runs 15 residues. In DNA, the CDR3 is TGTGCCAGCAGTCCTACTAGCGGGGTAACAGATACGCAGTATTTT. This sequence encodes CASSPTSGVTDTQYF.